This T cell receptor (beta chain) was recovered during a study of CXCR3-negative and CXCR3-positive naive CD8 T cells. Study findings and constraints: Naive cells with CXCR3 showed TRB CDR3s that were more hydrophobic than those in CXCR3-negative naive cells.

Germline loops: CDR1 MDHEN, CDR2 SYDVKM. The CDR3 consists of 14 residues. Preparation of TRB cDNA libraries relied on 5' RACE carrying UMI labels. TCRdb reworked the 5' RACE reads into one entry per CDR3 protein, no DNA. Its table lists about 120,000 distinct CDR3 sequences. CD8+ T cell subsets were each sorted in triplicate, 300,000 or so cells apiece. Note on this clonotype: Its antigen is currently unknown.

The sample taken for sequencing was naive CXCR3+ CD8+ T cells from blood. The subset was: CD45RO-CCR7+CD27+CD95- naive CD8+ T cells expressing CXCR3 (TNR3+). This receptor was obtained from a human donor in good health. Some clones in this sample may be carry-over from other donors' samples. This chain links TRBV28 with TRBJ2-7; TCRdb picks TRBD1, but there is no DNA to check that call. CDR3 residues: CASNPQGLTYEQYF.